One sample yielded the 17 T cell receptor beta chains listed below, sequenced in a study of T cells in Graves' hyperthyroidism and ophthalmopathy. Amplification targeted TCR beta CDR3 regions from RNA transcripts. A set of HTBI primers served as the primers for a first-round RT-PCR of the TCR CDR3. TCRdb re-derived calls from the multiplex PCR reads in MiXCR, one entry per CDR3 protein. This sample has about 360,000 distinct CDR3 sequences, with roughly 13% found just once. The specimen was blood. Receptors were obtained from a man younger than 40 with Graves' hyperthyroidism that later progressed to Graves' ophthalmopathy.

This clonotype showed up many times. This rearrangement joins TRBV20-1 to TRBJ1-1; perhaps TRBD1 as D (5 bases). The CDR3 runs 14 residues. In germline, CDR1 is DFQATT, CDR2 SNEGSKA (reference sequence). The V end was cut by 0 bases, the J end by 5 bases, with 13 bases between. The CDR3 protein is CSARDNRRGTEAFF. The CDR3 DNA sequence: TGCAGTGCTAGAGATAACAGGCGGGGGACTGAAGCTTTCTTT.

This clonotype occurred many times. The chain uses TRBV20-1 and TRBJ2-3; tentative D call: TRBD2 (6 bases). V lost 3 bases to trimming and J lost 6 bases, with 16 bases between them. The V gene's germline CDR1 is DFQATT and CDR2 SNEGSKA (reference sequence). The CDR3 covers 14 residues. DNA for the CDR3: TGCAGTGCTAGCCCACTAGCCGAATCCGATACGCAGTATTTT. Translating gives CSASPLAESDTQYF.

As DNA, the CDR3 is TGTGCCAGCAGGGAAGGGGGGAGCGATCAGCCCCAGCATTTT. This translates into CASREGGSDQPQHF. V gene TRBV27 combines with J gene TRBJ1-5, with D possibly TRBD1 on 6 matching bases. CDR3 length: 14 amino acids. Trimming cost V 6 bases and J 5 bases, with 14 bases left between them. Germline loops: CDR1 MNHEY, CDR2 SMNVEV (reference sequence).

This clonotype was counted at least ten times. The chain is built from TRBV6-1 and TRBJ2-3; D gene ambiguous. Germline CDR1 MNHNS, CDR2 SASEGT. This CDR3 comprises 16 residues. V dropped 1 base and J dropped 7 bases, with 18 bases sitting between them. This CDR3 reads CASSEDYPGITHTQYF. CDR3 nucleotides: TGTGCCAGCAGTGAAGACTACCCCGGAATTACTCATACGCAGTATTTT.

V is TRBV6-5 and J is TRBJ1-3, with D possibly being TRBD1 (6 bases). The V gene lost 2 bases and the J gene lost 0 bases, with 8 bases spanning the gap. This CDR3 is built from 15 residues. Germline lookup yields CDR1 MNHEY and CDR2 SVGAGI. CDR3 bases: TGTGCCAGCAGTTACGGACAGCTCTCTGGAAACACCATATATTTT. Its protein is CASSYGQLSGNTIYF.

This clonotype was recorded at least ten times. The chain joins TRBV11-1 to TRBJ2-3, with D unclear. The CDR3 length is 13 residues. The germline V and J ends were trimmed by 3 bases and 0 bases, with 4 bases remaining between them. CDR1 SGHAT and CDR2 FQDESV come from the germline V gene (reference sequence). As DNA, the CDR3 is TGTGCCAGCAGCTTGGACAGCACAGATACGCAGTATTTT. Its protein is CASSLDSTDTQYF. The full variable domain, its missing parts supplied by reference TRBV11-1 and TRBJ2-3, is EAEVAQSPRYKITEKSQAVAFWCDPISGHATLYWYRQILGQGPELLVQFQDESVVDDSQLPKDRFSAERLKGVDSTLKIQPAELGDSAMYLCASSLDSTDTQYFGPGTRLTVL.

This clonotype was counted ten times or more. The junction does not match germline at one end; this may be a read error. The gene calls are TRBV2 and TRBJ1-5; D call uncertain. The germline V gene has CDR1 SNHLY and CDR2 FYNNEI. This CDR3 spans 15 amino acids. The DNA for the CDR3 is TGTGCCAGCAGCGAAGAGAGGGCCCGCAATCAGCCCCAGCATTTT. Translating gives CASSEERARNQPQHF.

V usage is TRBV18 and J usage is TRBJ2-7; 7 nucleotides match TRBD2. Germline CDR1 KGHSH, CDR2 LQKENI. This CDR3 has 15 amino acids. V lost 2 bases, J lost 3 bases, and 7 bases stayed unmatched. The CDR3: CASSPATSSFYEQYF. The CDR3 DNA reads as TGTGCCAGCTCACCAGCGACTAGCTCCTTCTACGAGCAGTACTTC.

The chain joins TRBV7-3 to TRBJ2-1, with TRBD2 matching 9 bases. The CDR3 spans 16 residues. Losses at the gene ends were 0 bases for V and 4 bases for J; bases not matched to a gene: 4. Per germline, CDR1 SGHTA and CDR2 FQGTGA. This CDR3 is CASSLTGGGDYNEQFF. CDR3 nucleotide sequence: TGTGCCAGCAGCTTAACGGGCGGGGGGGATTACAATGAGCAGTTCTTC.

The chain recombines TRBV28 with TRBJ2-2, with 10 bases matching TRBD1. This CDR3 has 18 amino acids. Germline V lookup: CDR1 MDHEN, CDR2 SYDVKM. Trimming took 0 bases from V and 4 from J; bases not matched to a gene: 8. Here the CDR3 reads CASSLCILGDRGTGELFF. The CDR3 DNA sequence: TGTGCCAGCAGTTTATGCATTTTGGGGGACAGGGGCACCGGGGAGCTGTTTTTT.

The CDR3 sequence: CASGPTRSQYF. In nucleotides, the CDR3 is TGCGCCAGCGGCCCTACGAGGTCCCAGTACTTC. This rearrangement joins TRBV5-1 to TRBJ2-5; D call uncertain. V lost 7 bases and J 9 bases, leaving 13 bases between the germline ends. Looked up from germline, CDR1 is SGHRS and CDR2 is YFSETQ. The CDR3 totals 11 residues.

There are many counts of this clonotype. This chain joins TRBV28 and TRBJ2-7, with 10 bases aligning to TRBD1. The CDR3 has 15 residues. V shed 7 bases, J shed 5 bases, and the junction held 11 bases outside the gene matches. Germline V gives CDR1 MDHEN, CDR2 SYDVKM. The CDR3 DNA is TGTGCCAGCAACTCTCGGGACAGGGGAAACGACGAGCAGTACTTC. This encodes CASNSRDRGNDEQYF.

There are many counts of this clonotype. The rearrangement links TRBV7-3 to TRBJ2-3; D might be TRBD1 (5 bases). There are 14 residues in the CDR3. Germline V CDR1 and CDR2: SGHTA, FQGTGA. Trimming took 5 bases from V and 6 from J, leaving 15 bases between them. The CDR3 loop is CASSLQGTGDTQYF. The CDR3 DNA is TGTGCCAGCAGCCTCCAGGGAACCGGTGATACGCAGTATTTT.

This clonotype was counted ten times or more. The chain carries TRBV30 and TRBJ1-4, with no clear D. V dropped 5 bases and J dropped 8 bases, with 12 bases sitting between them. This CDR3 region has 12 residues. In germline, CDR1 is GTSNPN, CDR2 SVGIG (reference sequence). The CDR3 DNA follows: TGTGCCTGGGGGATGCTGGGCGAAAAACTGTTTTTT. It specifies CAWGMLGEKLFF.

This clonotype has more than one count but fewer than ten. This chain joins TRBV5-1 and TRBJ2-1; no reliable D call. Trimming took 7 bases from V and 0 from J, leaving 17 bases between them. CDR3 size: 16 residues. The V gene's germline CDR1 is SGHRS and CDR2 YFSETQ. The DNA of the CDR3 is TGCGCCAGCTACGATTATTTCGAGAGCTCCTACAATGAGCAGTTCTTC. It translates to CASYDYFESSYNEQFF.

This clonotype was seen only a few times. The chain combines TRBV9 with TRBJ2-7, with TRBD1 matching over 9 bases. Germline V gene lookup returns CDR1 SGDLS and CDR2 YYNGEE. There are 14 residues in the CDR3. Trimming took 0 bases from V and 6 from J; bases not matched to a gene: 4. The CDR3 DNA reads as TGTGCCAGCAGCGTAGGGGGGACAGGGCTCGAGCAGTACTTC. Its protein is CASSVGGTGLEQYF.

This clonotype has more than one count but fewer than ten. The chain carries TRBV5-1 and TRBJ2-7, with D uncertain. Per the germline V gene, CDR1 is SGHRS and CDR2 is YFSETQ. There are 13 residues in the CDR3. Trimming removed 8 bases at V and 5 bases at J, with 17 bases between. DNA of the CDR3: TGCGCCAGTAGCAAGGCAGGCCCCCACGAGCAGTACTTC. It is translated as CASSKAGPHEQYF.